The 15 T cell receptor beta chains in this list originate from one sample, sequenced in a study of patients and donors after allogeneic stem cell transplantation. TCRdb re-called the RT-PCR reads with MiXCR, one entry per CDR3 protein. The sample lists around 200,000 distinct CDR3 sequences, around 41% occurring once. The sample taken for sequencing was blood, either unsorted or a sorted T cell fraction (not recorded which). These receptors were obtained from a human donor who was either an allogeneic HSCT recipient or a stem cell or donor lymphocyte infusion donor (not recorded which). It is not recorded whose cells these are; they may come from a transplant donor.

This chain connects TRBV5-4 to TRBJ2-7, with 7 nucleotides matching TRBD1. The germline V gene has CDR1 SGHNT and CDR2 YYREEE (reference sequence). With 4 bases clipped from V and 2 bases from J, the junction kept 6 bases outside the gene matches. The CDR3 spans 14 residues. The DNA for the CDR3 is TGTGCCAGCAGCATCGACAGGGCACCCTACGAGCAGTACTTC. Amino acids: CASSIDRAPYEQYF.

The chain uses TRBV5-6 and TRBJ2-5; a weak D match, TRBD1 (6 bases). The V gene's germline CDR1 is SGHDT and CDR2 YYEEEE. Trimming shortened V by 4 bases and J by 5 bases, and 15 bases separated the two germline ends. This CDR3 comprises 14 residues. CDR3 DNA: TGTGCCAGCAGCCTCGGACAGTCGGGTGAGACCCAGTACTTC. Translation gives CASSLGQSGETQYF.

The chain joins TRBV3-1 to TRBJ2-5; 11 nucleotides align to TRBD2. The trim removed 3 bases at V and 1 base at J, leaving 4 bases unmatched. Germline loops: CDR1 LGHDT, CDR2 YNNKEL (reference sequence). This CDR3 is 16 amino acids long. CDR3 sequence: CASSHYSGGAQETQYF. CDR3 coding DNA: TGTGCCAGCAGCCACTATAGCGGGGGGGCCCAAGAGACCCAGTACTTC.

The chain has TRBV7-9 and TRBJ2-2, with a tentative D call TRBD1 (6 bases). V dropped 3 bases and J dropped 3 bases, with 11 bases sitting between them. This CDR3 region has 15 residues. Germline values: CDR1 SEHNR, CDR2 FQNEAQ (reference sequence). This CDR3 reads CASSFGAGDTGELFF. The CDR3, as DNA: TGTGCCAGCAGCTTCGGGGCAGGGGACACCGGGGAGCTGTTTTTT. Full variable domain (remainder filled in from reference TRBV7-9 and TRBJ2-2): DTGVSQNPRHKITKRGQNVTFRCDPISEHNRLYWYRQTLGQGPEFLTYFQNEAQLEKSRLLSDRFSAERPKGSFSTLEIQRTEQGDSAMYLCASSFGAGDTGELFFGEGSRLTVL.

V usage is TRBV20-1 and J usage is TRBJ1-5; the D gene is possibly TRBD1 (6 bases). Between the trimmed V and J ends, which lost 3 bases and 4 bases, there was a span of 10 bases. This CDR3 spans 13 amino acids. Germline V lookup: CDR1 DFQATT, CDR2 SNEGSKA (reference sequence). The CDR3 is CSASGQLNQPQHF. The CDR3 coding sequence is TGCAGTGCTAGTGGACAGTTGAATCAGCCCCAGCATTTT.

This clonotype was seen more than once but under ten times. This chain joins TRBV9 and TRBJ2-3; 10 positions match TRBD2. The CDR3 runs 18 residues. Germline values: CDR1 SGDLS, CDR2 YYNGEE. Unmatched junction bases numbered 7, after V lost 0 bases and J lost 0 bases. DNA for the CDR3: TGTGCCAGCAGCGTAGGACCTAGCGGGGGCTTTAGCACAGATACGCAGTATTTT. It translates to CASSVGPSGGFSTDTQYF.

The chain uses TRBV20-1 and TRBJ2-1; D uncertain. Per the germline V gene, CDR1 is DFQATT and CDR2 is SNEGSKA (reference sequence). The CDR3 is 12 residues long. V was shortened by 2 bases and J by 3 bases, with 5 bases between the two germline ends. CDR3 DNA sequence: TGCAGTGCTAGATGGGACTACAATGAGCAGTTCTTC. Residues: CSARWDYNEQFF.

The chain uses TRBV7-3 and TRBJ2-7, with a tentative D call TRBD2 (5 bases). This CDR3 has 15 residues. In germline, CDR1 is SGHTA, CDR2 FQGTGA. Trimming took 1 base from V and 3 from J, leaving 13 bases between them. DNA of the CDR3: TGTGCCAGCAGCTTAAGCTCTAGCCCTAACTACGAGCAGTACTTC. As protein: CASSLSSSPNYEQYF.

Only a few counts were recorded for this clonotype. This chain uses TRBV5-1 with TRBJ2-1, with D possibly TRBD1 on 6 matching bases. This CDR3 has 13 amino acids. V was pared by 4 bases and J by 9 bases, with 14 bases between. Germline assignment: CDR1 SGHRS and CDR2 YFSETQ. DNA for the CDR3: TGCGCCAGCAGCAAACAGGGCGGTGGTGAGCAGTTCTTC. It encodes CASSKQGGGEQFF.

The rearrangement uses TRBV20-1 and TRBJ1-1, with TRBD1 identical over 8 bases. The CDR3 is 13 amino acids. The germline V gene has CDR1 DFQATT and CDR2 SNEGSKA (reference sequence). The J segment lost 5 bases and the V segment lost 4 bases, leaving 6 bases of the junction unmatched. As DNA, the CDR3 is TGCAGTGCTAAGAAGGACAGGGATACTGAAGCTTTCTTT. Amino acids: CSAKKDRDTEAFF.

J is TRBJ2-3 and V is TRBV12-3 or TRBV12-4; no clear D gene. The CDR3 sequence is 14 residues long. Trimming took off 5 bases at V and 8 bases at J, with 17 bases between the two ends. Here the CDR3 DNA reads TGTGCCAGCAGTCTTCAACACGGGTTGGGTACGCAGTATTTT. This translates into CASSLQHGLGTQYF.

The chain combines TRBV28 with TRBJ2-7, with TRBD2 matching over 13 bases. The CDR3 has 15 amino acids. J was trimmed by 2 bases and V by 5 bases; bases with no gene match: 3. Looked up from germline, CDR1 is MDHEN and CDR2 is SYDVKM. The CDR3 sequence: CASSRGLAGTYEQYF. The CDR3 DNA follows: TGTGCCAGCAGTAGGGGACTAGCGGGAACCTACGAGCAGTACTTC.

This clonotype was detected only once. The chain uses TRBV29-1 and TRBJ1-1, with a tentative D call TRBD1 (5 bases). The germline gives CDR1 SQVTM, CDR2 ANQGSEA. The CDR3 spans 14 residues. Trimming removed 4 bases from V and 1 base from J, with 13 bases in between. CDR3 nucleotides: TGCAGCGTTGGGGTGGGACCCTCGAACACTGAAGCTTTCTTT. The encoded protein is CSVGVGPSNTEAFF. Based on the CDR3 plus reference TRBV29-1 and TRBJ1-1, the full variable domain is SAVISQKPSRDICQRGTSLTIQCQVDSQVTMMFWYRQQPGQSLTLIATANQGSEATYESGFVIDKFPISRPNLTFSTLTVSNMSPEDSSIYLCSVGVGPSNTEAFFGQGTRLTVV.

This clonotype was seen a handful of times. Here the CDR3 DNA reads TGTGCCTGGAGGGGACAGATAGCTAGGCCCTATGGCTACACCTTC. Translation gives CAWRGQIARPYGYTF. This chain links TRBV30 with TRBJ1-2; TRBD1 agrees at 7 bases. J was trimmed by 4 bases and V by 3 bases; bases with no gene match: 11. Germline V CDR1 and CDR2: GTSNPN, SVGIG (reference sequence). The CDR3 spans 15 residues.

The CDR3, as DNA: TGTGCCAGCAGTCGGACCCGCGGACTAGCGGGGAGCACAGATACGCAGTATTTT. Translating gives CASSRTRGLAGSTDTQYF. This rearrangement joins TRBV27 to TRBJ2-3; TRBD2 agrees at 12 bases. Germline V gene lookup returns CDR1 MNHEY and CDR2 SMNVEV (reference sequence). There are 18 residues in the CDR3. The V and J ends lost 5 bases and 0 bases, in that order; junction bases with no gene match: 9.